The source of this T cell receptor beta chain is a study of Graves' ophthalmopathy and Graves' hyperthyroidism. CDR3 length: 13 residues. V shed 1 base, J shed 6 bases, and the junction held 3 bases outside the gene matches. Amplified material comprised TCR beta CDR3 regions derived from RNA transcripts. Second-round multiplex PCR followed a first-round RT-PCR using HTBI primers. TCRdb itself ran the multiplex PCR reads through MiXCR, one entry per CDR3 protein. The sample lists about 220,000 distinct CDR3 sequences; 20% to 25% were seen once. In its sample, this clonotype was seen many times. Its cognate antigen is unknown. Study results and caveats: As the model predicted ophthalmopathy progression, it achieved a sensitivity of 70.59% and a specificity of roughly 72%.

The V call is TRBV12-3 or TRBV12-4, the J call TRBJ2-7; 7 positions match TRBD1. This TCR was sampled from a woman between 50 and 59 years old with Graves' ophthalmopathy. The sample consisted of peripheral blood. CDR3 amino acids: CASSLEGAGEQYF. As DNA, the CDR3 is TGTGCCAGCAGTTTAGAGGGGGCCGGCGAGCAGTACTTC.